The T cell receptor beta chain described here comes from a study of T cell responses to AZD1222 COVID-19 vaccine. Study-wide findings and caveats: The reported proportion of spike-specific TCRs targeting unmutated variant regions was nearly half.

Comment on this clone: What it recognizes is unknown.

Sequenced by immunoSEQ multiplex PCR; TCRdb stores in-frame clones only, minus some. The repertoire holds approximately 89,000 clones, with about 88% as singletons. Germline CDR1 MNHEY, CDR2 SVGAGI. V was shortened by 2 bases and J by 2 bases, with 12 bases between the two germline ends. The CDR3 loop spans 15 amino acids. This rearrangement joins TRBV6-5 to TRBJ1-2; perhaps TRBD1 as D (5 bases). This sequence originates from an adult in good health. Sequencing was performed on peripheral blood, taken on day 0 of AZD1222 vaccination. The CDR3 loop is CASSYRGDGNYGYTF. CDR3 sequence (DNA): TGTGCCAGCAGTTACCGAGGGGACGGGAACTATGGCTACACCTTC.